These 32 T cell receptor beta chains came from one sample sequenced in a study of identical twins. TCRdb reprocessed the 5' RACE reads with MiXCR, giving one entry per CDR3 protein. The data contain about 290,000 distinct CDR3 sequences, roughly 10% of them singletons. The sample also formed part of further work on yellow fever vaccine responses in identical twins.

The sequenced sample was CD8+ T cells sorted from blood. Receptors were obtained from a woman younger than 35 in good health.

The chain recombines TRBV20-1 with TRBJ2-7; the match to TRBD2 covers 13 bases. Germline V gives CDR1 DFQATT, CDR2 SNEGSKA (reference sequence). The CDR3 spans 16 residues. Trimming cost V 6 bases and J 0 bases; bases outside gene matches: 8. The CDR3 coding sequence is TGCAGTGCCAGACTAGCGGGAGGCCTAAGCTCCTACGAGCAGTACTTC. Its protein is CSARLAGGLSSYEQYF.

There are many counts of this clonotype. The CDR3 region has the DNA TGCAGTGCTAGATCTTCCGGGCCTGACGGGGAGCAGTTCTTC. Translated: CSARSSGPDGEQFF. The rearrangement joins TRBV20-1 to TRBJ2-1; D uncertain. Trimming removed 2 bases from V and 10 bases from J, with 18 bases in between. Germline V CDR1 and CDR2: DFQATT, SNEGSKA (reference sequence). This CDR3 spans 14 amino acids.

The J gene is TRBJ1-5, the V gene TRBV3-1; D gene unclear. Trimming left V 0 bases short and J 2 bases short, with 8 bases between. Germline CDR1 and CDR2: LGHDT and YNNKEL (reference sequence). CDR3 length: 15 amino acids. The CDR3 region has the DNA TGTGCCAGCAGCCAAGACTACGGCGGCAATCAGCCCCAGCATTTT. Its translation is CASSQDYGGNQPQHF.

This clonotype was detected only a few times. The rearrangement links TRBV15 to TRBJ2-1, with D hard to call. The germline gives CDR1 LNHNV, CDR2 YYDKDF (reference sequence). Between the trimmed V and J ends, which lost 4 bases and 6 bases, there was a span of 13 bases. CDR3 length: 14 residues. CDR3 DNA sequence: TGTGCCACCAGCAAAATGAGAAGCATCAATGAGCAGTTCTTC. Encoded protein: CATSKMRSINEQFF.

The chain employs TRBV2 and TRBJ2-7, with TRBD2 matching over 8 bases. V shed 2 bases, J shed 4 bases, and the junction held 10 bases outside the gene matches. Germline lookup yields CDR1 SNHLY and CDR2 FYNNEI. CDR3 length: 16 residues. CDR3 nucleotide sequence: TGTGCCAGCAGTGAATGGCTTAGCGGGGAAGGATACGAGCAGTACTTC. The encoded protein is CASSEWLSGEGYEQYF.

This clonotype was recorded at least ten times. V gene TRBV7-9 combines with J gene TRBJ2-1; D not resolved. Germline CDR1 SEHNR, CDR2 FQNEAQ (reference sequence). This CDR3 comprises 13 residues. Trimming stripped 1 base from V and 8 bases from J, with 9 bases between. The CDR3: CASSLGKVHEQFF. DNA of the CDR3: TGTGCCAGCAGCTTAGGGAAGGTTCATGAGCAGTTCTTC.

This clonotype was seen only a few times. The chain couples TRBV9 to TRBJ2-7, with D perhaps matching TRBD1 or TRBD2 (5 bases each). Per the germline V gene, CDR1 is SGDLS and CDR2 is YYNGEE. This CDR3 comprises 14 residues. The ends were cut back, 0 bases at V and 2 bases at J, with 9 bases in the middle. CDR3 sequence reads: CASSVGDGPYEQYF. CDR3 sequence (DNA): TGTGCCAGCAGCGTAGGGGACGGCCCCTACGAGCAGTACTTC.

This clonotype came up a few times. This chain connects TRBV7-9 to TRBJ2-7; no clear D gene. V was clipped by 4 bases and J by 6 bases, with 10 bases between them. The CDR3 is made up of 12 amino acids. Germline CDR1 is SEHNR and CDR2 is FQNEAQ (reference sequence). The DNA of the CDR3 is TGTGCCAGCAGCTCCTTCACCCTCGAGCAGTACTTC. Translating it yields CASSSFTLEQYF.

The chain recombines TRBV7-2 with TRBJ2-3; 11 bases match TRBD2. Germline CDR1 reads SGHTA; CDR2 reads FQGNSA. The J segment lost 0 bases and the V segment lost 3 bases, leaving 20 bases of the junction unmatched. CDR3 length: 22 residues. In DNA, the CDR3 is TGTGCCAGCAGCTTCCAGGGACTAGCGGACACATGGGATAGACATAGCACAGATACGCAGTATTTT. Protein: CASSFQGLADTWDRHSTDTQYF.

This clonotype was seen at least ten times. The chain is built from TRBV12-3 or TRBV12-4 and TRBJ2-3; TRBD1 is a possible D gene (5 bases). Trimming stripped 8 bases from V and 5 bases from J, with 14 bases between. The CDR3 runs 13 residues. The CDR3 region has the DNA TGTGCCAGCGGGAAAGGGGTGGTAGATACGCAGTATTTT. It specifies CASGKGVVDTQYF.

This rearrangement joins TRBV2 to TRBJ2-5; perhaps TRBD2 as D (5 bases). CDR3 length: 14 amino acids. V shed 2 bases and J shed 4 bases, with 11 bases lying between them. Germline CDR1 reads SNHLY; CDR2 reads FYNNEI. The CDR3 protein is CASSEYDYGETQYF. CDR3 in DNA: TGTGCCAGCAGTGAATACGACTATGGAGAGACCCAGTACTTC.

CDR3 DNA: TGCGCCAGCAGCCAAGATAGCGAAACCTCTGAAGCTTTCTTT. Its protein is CASSQDSETSEAFF. This rearrangement joins TRBV4-1 to TRBJ1-1; D is unclear. This CDR3 spans 14 amino acids. Germline CDR1 reads MGHRA; CDR2 reads YSYEKL. Trimming left V 0 bases short and J 6 bases short, with 11 bases between.

This clonotype was recorded a few times. The V call is TRBV6-5, the J call TRBJ1-1; 8 nucleotides agree with TRBD1. V lost 4 bases to trimming and J lost 8 bases; unmatched junction nucleotides: 3. From germline, CDR1 is MNHEY and CDR2 SVGAGI. The CDR3 extends over 12 amino acids. The CDR3: CASSWTGTEAFF. In DNA form, the CDR3 reads TGTGCCAGCAGTTGGACAGGGACCGAAGCTTTCTTT.

This clonotype has ten or more counts. The chain is built from TRBV28 and TRBJ2-6, with D perhaps being TRBD1 or TRBD2 (5 bases each). The CDR3 totals 17 residues. Germline CDR1 is MDHEN and CDR2 is SYDVKM. V was trimmed by 7 bases and J by 0 bases, leaving 16 bases between them. The CDR3 region has the DNA TGTGCCAGCATGGAATTGGGACGCGTCTCTGGGGCCAACGTCCTGACTTTC. Its protein is CASMELGRVSGANVLTF.

This clonotype was counted a few times. This chain links TRBV7-9 with TRBJ2-5, with 9 bases aligning to TRBD1. V lost 5 bases to trimming and J lost 1 base; unmatched junction nucleotides: 8. There are 16 residues in the CDR3. CDR1 SEHNR and CDR2 FQNEAQ come from the germline V gene (reference sequence). The CDR3 nucleotides are TGTGCCAGCAGCAAGGGACAGGGATTTGGCCAAGAGACCCAGTACTTC. Translating gives CASSKGQGFGQETQYF. The full variable domain, completed using reference TRBV7-9 and TRBJ2-5, is DTGVSQNPRHKITKRGQNVTFRCDPISEHNRLYWYRQTLGQGPEFLTYFQNEAQLEKSRLLSDRFSAERPKGSFSTLEIQRTEQGDSAMYLCASSKGQGFGQETQYFGPGTRLLVL.

The chain links TRBV29-1 to TRBJ2-5; tentatively, D is TRBD1 (5 bases). Germline V gene lookup returns CDR1 SQVTM and CDR2 ANQGSEA. The CDR3 contains 17 residues. V lost 4 bases to trimming and J lost 0 bases, with 21 bases between them. CDR3 protein: CSVGGRLKQTYQETQYF. DNA of the CDR3: TGCAGCGTTGGGGGCAGGCTAAAGCAAACGTACCAAGAGACCCAGTACTTC.

This clonotype was seen at least ten times. The genes are TRBV5-1 and TRBJ1-1, with 9 bases matching TRBD1. The CDR3 extends over 14 amino acids. V lost 1 base and J lost 7; bases outside the gene matches: 5. The germline V gene encodes CDR1 SGHRS and CDR2 YFSETQ. CDR3: CASSLTGGSLEAFF. Written as DNA, the CDR3 is TGCGCCAGCAGCTTGACAGGGGGCTCCCTTGAAGCTTTCTTT.

This clonotype was detected ten times or more. V gene TRBV20-1 combines with J gene TRBJ2-7, with 7 bases matching TRBD2. The V gene's germline CDR1 is DFQATT and CDR2 SNEGSKA (reference sequence). The V segment lost 0 bases and the J segment 4 bases; nucleotides outside the gene matches: 3. This CDR3 contains 13 residues. This CDR3 reads CSARDTREYEQYF. The CDR3 DNA follows: TGCAGTGCTAGAGATACGCGGGAGTACGAGCAGTACTTC.

This clonotype was seen a few times. The gene calls are TRBV11-2 and TRBJ1-4, with a weak D call TRBD1 (5 bases). Germline CDR1 reads SGHAT; CDR2 reads FQNNGV. The CDR3 sequence is 15 residues long. V was cut by 0 bases and J by 5 bases, with 10 bases left in between. Here the CDR3 DNA reads TGTGCCAGCAGCTTAGATCTAGGGGTAAATGAAAAACTGTTTTTT. Translated: CASSLDLGVNEKLFF.

This clonotype has more than one count but fewer than ten. The V call is TRBV7-9, the J call TRBJ2-5, with D unresolved. CDR3 length: 13 residues. The ends were cut back, 4 bases at V and 5 bases at J, with 11 bases in the middle. CDR1 SEHNR and CDR2 FQNEAQ come from the germline V gene (reference sequence). The DNA for the CDR3 is TGTGCCAGCAGCTCTGCCGTGTCGGAGACCCAGTACTTC. This gives the protein CASSSAVSETQYF.

This clonotype was observed many times. This chain joins TRBV24-1 and TRBJ2-1; the D is unclear. The CDR3 has 16 amino acids. Trimming shortened V by 2 bases and J by 3 bases, and 13 bases separated the two germline ends. Looked up from germline, CDR1 is KGHDR and CDR2 is SFDVKD. CDR3 protein: CATSDSDALDYNEQFF. As DNA, the CDR3 is TGTGCCACCAGTGATTCCGACGCTTTAGACTACAATGAGCAGTTCTTC.

This clonotype was seen many times. The chain employs TRBV7-9 and TRBJ2-2; the D is unclear. Per germline, CDR1 SEHNR and CDR2 FQNEAQ (reference sequence). This CDR3 region has 12 residues. Trimming stripped 4 bases from V and 6 bases from J, with 6 bases between. The CDR3 protein is CASSSSSGELFF. CDR3 DNA sequence: TGTGCCAGCAGCTCGTCGTCCGGGGAGCTGTTTTTT.

This clonotype was picked up a small number of times. V and J are TRBV2 and TRBJ2-3, with 12 bases lining up with TRBD2. Germline CDR1 and CDR2: SNHLY and FYNNEI. V dropped 6 bases and J dropped 6; count of bases not matched to a gene: 7. This CDR3 comprises 15 residues. CDR3 nucleotide sequence: TGTGCCAGCAGGATACTAGCGGGAGGAGACGATACGCAGTATTTT. It is translated as CASRILAGGDDTQYF.

The V and J genes are TRBV6-2 or TRBV6-3 and TRBJ1-5, with D perhaps matching TRBD1 (5 bases). V was clipped by 2 bases and J by 0 bases, with 23 bases between them. The CDR3 consists of 20 residues. Germline lookup yields CDR1 MNHEY and CDR2 SVGEGT. CDR3 coding DNA: TGTGCCAGCAGTTACCCCGGGACGGACGCCGTTGGGAATAGCAATCAGCCCCAGCATTTT. Protein product: CASSYPGTDAVGNSNQPQHF.

The chain combines TRBV28 with TRBJ1-5; 8 bases fit TRBD1. The V and J ends lost 5 bases and 10 bases, in that order; junction bases with no gene match: 28. This CDR3 has 20 residues. CDR1 MDHEN and CDR2 SYDVKM come from the germline V gene. CDR3 residues: CASSARFSAGGALFWRPQHF. The CDR3 DNA sequence: TGTGCCAGCAGTGCCCGTTTTAGTGCAGGGGGCGCTTTGTTTTGGCGACCCCAGCATTTT.

This clonotype was seen more than once but under ten times. The chain links TRBV11-2 to TRBJ2-7; D is perhaps TRBD2 (5 bases). Germline V gene sequence: CDR1 SGHAT, CDR2 FQNNGV. CDR3 length equals 16 residues. Trimming pared 4 bases from V and 0 bases from J, leaving 16 bases between. CDR3 sequence (DNA): TGTGCCAGCAGCTCGGGAATGCGACGTTACTCCTACGAGCAGTACTTC. The encoded protein is CASSSGMRRYSYEQYF.

This clonotype was seen ten or more times. The chain carries TRBV27 and TRBJ2-1; D tentatively fits TRBD1 or TRBD2 (5 bases each). The CDR3 loop spans 19 amino acids. The germline CDR1 and CDR2 sequences are MNHEY and SMNVEV (reference sequence). Trimming cost V 1 base and J 4 bases, with 23 bases left between them. CDR3 loop: CASSLYWGGLRDGYNEQFF. DNA of the CDR3: TGTGCCAGCAGTTTATATTGGGGCGGGCTCAGGGATGGGTACAATGAGCAGTTCTTC.

There are many counts of this clonotype. V and J are TRBV18 and TRBJ1-5; D ambiguous. Germline V gene data show CDR1 as KGHSH and CDR2 as LQKENI. The CDR3 is made up of 15 amino acids. V was trimmed by 4 bases and J by 3 bases, leaving 13 bases between them. The DNA for the CDR3 is TGTGCCAGCTCACAATCCGTGGAGGCCAATCAGCCCCAGCATTTT. Its protein is CASSQSVEANQPQHF.

This clonotype was seen more than once but under ten times. V usage is TRBV10-3 and J usage is TRBJ2-7; no clear D gene. CDR1 ENHRY and CDR2 SYGVKD come from the germline V gene. V was clipped by 6 bases and J by 3 bases, with 12 bases between them. This CDR3 has 13 amino acids. The CDR3 bases are TGTGCCATCAGAACTCTGGAAGGCTACGAGCAGTACTTC. It encodes CAIRTLEGYEQYF.

This clonotype has only a few counts. The chain recombines TRBV29-1 with TRBJ2-2; D may be TRBD1 or TRBD2 (5 bases each). Germline CDR1 and CDR2: SQVTM and ANQGSEA. The V end lost 6 bases, the J end lost 4 bases, and 15 bases lay between the germline ends. The CDR3 has 14 residues. The CDR3 nucleotides are TGCAGCGTCCCGTCGGGACGCGGCACCGGGGAGCTGTTTTTT. Translated, it gives CSVPSGRGTGELFF.

The chain has TRBV5-1 and TRBJ1-3; unclear D gene. From germline, CDR1 is SGHRS and CDR2 YFSETQ. CDR3 size: 14 residues. V was pared by 1 base and J by 1 base, with 6 bases between. The DNA for the CDR3 is TGCGCCAGCAGCTTGACAGAATCTGGAAACACCATATATTTT. Protein: CASSLTESGNTIYF.

Many counts were recorded for this clonotype. The chain employs TRBV24-1 and TRBJ2-2; 10 positions agree with TRBD1. With V trimmed by 6 bases and J by 3 bases, 6 bases remained unmatched. CDR3 length: 16 amino acids. In germline, CDR1 is KGHDR, CDR2 SFDVKD. The CDR3 is CATSLPGQGYTGELFF. CDR3 nucleotide sequence: TGTGCCACCAGTCTACCGGGACAGGGGTACACCGGGGAGCTGTTTTTT.